This T cell receptor (beta chain) was observed in a study of blood T cell repertoires in COVID-19. The wider study: Some COVID-19 samples were acute and others convalescent; all came from the United States, Italy and Spain. In each case, the material was cDNA or gDNA derived from T cells, B-cell-depleted T cells, or PBMCs.

In the study's own analysis: It was from reference gene primer amplification that nucleated cell counts were estimated. Repertoires were generated with immunoSEQ multiplex PCR, while TCRdb's copy carries only in-frame clones and drops some. That table gives V, J and clone size, and the DNA gave D and trimming. The table lists about 210,000 clones, approximately 90% of them singletons. The germline gives CDR1 MRHNA, CDR2 SNTAGT. The CDR3 contains 13 residues. V was pared by 7 bases and J by 5 bases, with 13 bases between. This TCR was sampled from a man aged 40-49 years with acute or convalescent COVID-19. The specimen was peripheral blood. This chain links TRBV6-4 with TRBJ2-3; D possibly corresponds to TRBD2 (6 bases). The DNA for the CDR3 is TGTGCCAGCAACCGGGAGTGGGGAGATACGCAGTATTTT. This translates into CASNREWGDTQYF.